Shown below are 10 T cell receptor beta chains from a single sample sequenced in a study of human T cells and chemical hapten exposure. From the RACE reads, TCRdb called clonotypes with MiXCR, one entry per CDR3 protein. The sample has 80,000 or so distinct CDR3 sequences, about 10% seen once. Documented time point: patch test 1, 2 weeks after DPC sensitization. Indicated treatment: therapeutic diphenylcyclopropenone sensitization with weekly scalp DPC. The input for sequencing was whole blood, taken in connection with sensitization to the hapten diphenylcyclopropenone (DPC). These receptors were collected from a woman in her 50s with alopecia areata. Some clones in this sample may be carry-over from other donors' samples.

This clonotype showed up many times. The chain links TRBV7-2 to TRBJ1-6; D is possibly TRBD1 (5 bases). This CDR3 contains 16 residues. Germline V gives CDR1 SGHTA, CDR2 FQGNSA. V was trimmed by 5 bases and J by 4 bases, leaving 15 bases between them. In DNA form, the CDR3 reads TGTGCCAGCAGCCTCCAGCCCCAGGGATATAATTCACCCCTCCACTTT. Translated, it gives CASSLQPQGYNSPLHF.

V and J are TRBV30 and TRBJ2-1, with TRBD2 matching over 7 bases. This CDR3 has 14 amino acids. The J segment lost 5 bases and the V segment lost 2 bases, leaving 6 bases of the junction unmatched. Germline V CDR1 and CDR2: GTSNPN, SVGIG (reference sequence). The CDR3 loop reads CAWSRLAGNNEQFF. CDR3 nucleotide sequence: TGTGCCTGGAGTAGACTAGCCGGGAACAATGAGCAGTTCTTC.

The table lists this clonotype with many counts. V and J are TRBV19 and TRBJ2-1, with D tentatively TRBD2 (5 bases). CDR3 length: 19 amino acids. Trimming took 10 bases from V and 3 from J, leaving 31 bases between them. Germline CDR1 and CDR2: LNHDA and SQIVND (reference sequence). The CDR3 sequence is CANPSSSRGNRHSYNEQFF. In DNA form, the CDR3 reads TGTGCCAACCCGAGCTCCTCCAGAGGGAACCGACATAGCTACAATGAGCAGTTCTTC.

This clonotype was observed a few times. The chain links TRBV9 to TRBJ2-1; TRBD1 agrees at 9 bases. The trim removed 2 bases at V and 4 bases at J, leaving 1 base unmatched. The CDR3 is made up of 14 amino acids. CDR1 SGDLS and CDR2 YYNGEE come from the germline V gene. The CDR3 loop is CASSVGQGYNEQFF. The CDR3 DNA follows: TGTGCCAGCAGCGTCGGACAGGGGTACAATGAGCAGTTCTTC.

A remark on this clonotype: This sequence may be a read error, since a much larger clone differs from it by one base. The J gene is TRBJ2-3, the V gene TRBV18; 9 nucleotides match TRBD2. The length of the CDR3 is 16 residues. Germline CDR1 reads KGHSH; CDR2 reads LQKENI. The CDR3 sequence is CASSSRAGGPTDTLYF. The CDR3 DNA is TGTGCCAGCTCGAGCCGTGCGGGAGGGCCCACGGATACGCTGTATTTT.

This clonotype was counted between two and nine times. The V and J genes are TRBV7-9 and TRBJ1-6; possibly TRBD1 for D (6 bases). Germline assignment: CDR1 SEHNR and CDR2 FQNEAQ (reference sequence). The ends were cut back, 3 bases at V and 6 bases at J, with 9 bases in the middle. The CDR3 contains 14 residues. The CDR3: CASSLDSPNSPLHF. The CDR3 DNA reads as TGTGCCAGCAGCTTGGACAGTCCTAATTCACCCCTCCACTTT.

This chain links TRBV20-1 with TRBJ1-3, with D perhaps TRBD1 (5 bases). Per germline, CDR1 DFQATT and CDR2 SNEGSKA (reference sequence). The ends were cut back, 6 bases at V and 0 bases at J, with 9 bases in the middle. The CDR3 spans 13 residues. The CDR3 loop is CSARQNSGNTIYF. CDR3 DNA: TGCAGTGCCCGACAGAACTCTGGAAACACCATATATTTT.

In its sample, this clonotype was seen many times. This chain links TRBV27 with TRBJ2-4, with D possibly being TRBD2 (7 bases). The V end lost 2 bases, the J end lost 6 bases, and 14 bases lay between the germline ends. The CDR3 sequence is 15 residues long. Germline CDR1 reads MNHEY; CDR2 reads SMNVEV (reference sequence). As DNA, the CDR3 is TGTGCCAGCAGTTTAGGGGGGGCCTCGAGAAACATTCAGTACTTC. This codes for CASSLGGASRNIQYF.

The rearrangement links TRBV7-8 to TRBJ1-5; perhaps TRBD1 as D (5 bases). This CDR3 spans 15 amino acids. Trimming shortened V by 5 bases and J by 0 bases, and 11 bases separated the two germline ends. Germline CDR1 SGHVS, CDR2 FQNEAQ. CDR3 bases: TGTGCCAGCAGCCCGACAGAATATAGCAATCAGCCCCAGCATTTT. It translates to CASSPTEYSNQPQHF.

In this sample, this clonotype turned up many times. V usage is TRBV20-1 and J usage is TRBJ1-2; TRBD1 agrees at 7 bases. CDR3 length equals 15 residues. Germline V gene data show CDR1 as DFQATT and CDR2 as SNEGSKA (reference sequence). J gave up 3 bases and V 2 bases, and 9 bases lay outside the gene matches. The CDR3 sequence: CSARPGQQGYYGYTF. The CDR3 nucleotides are TGCAGTGCTAGACCGGGACAACAGGGGTACTATGGCTACACCTTC.